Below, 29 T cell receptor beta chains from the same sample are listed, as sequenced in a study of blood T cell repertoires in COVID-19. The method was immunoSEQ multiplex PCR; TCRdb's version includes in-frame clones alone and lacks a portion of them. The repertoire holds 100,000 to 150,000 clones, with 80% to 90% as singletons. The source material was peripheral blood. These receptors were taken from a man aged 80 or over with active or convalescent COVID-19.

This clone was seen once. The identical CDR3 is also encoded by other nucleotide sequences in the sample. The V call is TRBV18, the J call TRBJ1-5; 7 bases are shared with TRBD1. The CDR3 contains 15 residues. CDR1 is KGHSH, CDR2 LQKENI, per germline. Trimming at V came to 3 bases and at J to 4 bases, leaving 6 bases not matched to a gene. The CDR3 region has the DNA TGTGCCAGCTCACCTAACGCAGGGGGGAATCAGCCCCAGCATTTT. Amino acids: CASSPNAGGNQPQHF.

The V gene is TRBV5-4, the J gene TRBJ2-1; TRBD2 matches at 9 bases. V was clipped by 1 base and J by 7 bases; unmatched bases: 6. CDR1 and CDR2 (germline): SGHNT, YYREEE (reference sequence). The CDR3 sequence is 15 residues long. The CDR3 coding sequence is TGTGCCAGCAGCTTGAGAAAAGCGGGGGGAAATGAGCAGTTCTTC. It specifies CASSLRKAGGNEQFF.

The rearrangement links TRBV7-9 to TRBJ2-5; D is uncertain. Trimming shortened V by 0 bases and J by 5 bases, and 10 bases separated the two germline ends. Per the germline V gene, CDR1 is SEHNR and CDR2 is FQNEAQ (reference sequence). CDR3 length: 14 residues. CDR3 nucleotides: TGTGCCAGCAGCTTAGCGTTGAACTCCGAGACCCAGTACTTC. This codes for CASSLALNSETQYF.

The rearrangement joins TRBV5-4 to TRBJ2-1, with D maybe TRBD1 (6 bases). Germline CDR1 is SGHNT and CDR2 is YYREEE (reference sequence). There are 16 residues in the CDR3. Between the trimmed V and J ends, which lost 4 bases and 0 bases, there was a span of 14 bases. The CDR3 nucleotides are TGTGCCAGCAGCACACCAACAGGGAGCTCCTACAATGAGCAGTTCTTC. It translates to CASSTPTGSSYNEQFF.

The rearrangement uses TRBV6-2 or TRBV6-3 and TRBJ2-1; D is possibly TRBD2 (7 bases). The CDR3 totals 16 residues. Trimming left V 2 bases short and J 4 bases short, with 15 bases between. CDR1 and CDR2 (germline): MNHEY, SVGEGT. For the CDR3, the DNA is TGTGCCAGCAGTTACGATGGGGGGGCAGTTTACAATGAGCAGTTCTTC. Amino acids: CASSYDGGAVYNEQFF.

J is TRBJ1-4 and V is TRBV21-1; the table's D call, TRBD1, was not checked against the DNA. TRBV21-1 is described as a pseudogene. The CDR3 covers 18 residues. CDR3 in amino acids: CASSKADRWKWKKEKLFF. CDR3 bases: TGTGCCAGCAGCAAAGCGGACAGGTGGAAGTGGAAAAAAGAAAAACTGTTTTTT.

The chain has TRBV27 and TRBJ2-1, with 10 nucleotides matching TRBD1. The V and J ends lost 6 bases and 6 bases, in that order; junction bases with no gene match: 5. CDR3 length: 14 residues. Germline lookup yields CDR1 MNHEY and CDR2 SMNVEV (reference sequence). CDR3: CASRGTGVLNEQFF. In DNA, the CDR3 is TGTGCCAGCAGGGGGACAGGGGTTCTCAATGAGCAGTTCTTC.

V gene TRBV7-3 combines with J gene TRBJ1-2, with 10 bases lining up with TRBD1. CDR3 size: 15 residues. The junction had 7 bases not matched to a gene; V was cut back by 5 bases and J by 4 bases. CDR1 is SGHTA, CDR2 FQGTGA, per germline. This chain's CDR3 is CASSPGTGAGYGYTF. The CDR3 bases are TGTGCCAGCAGCCCTGGGACAGGGGCGGGCTATGGCTACACCTTC. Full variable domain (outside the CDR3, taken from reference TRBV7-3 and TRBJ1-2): GAGVSQTPSNKVTEKGKYVELRCDPISGHTALYWYRQSLGQGPEFLIYFQGTGAADDSGLPNDRFFAVRPEGSVSTLKIQRTERGDSAVYLCASSPGTGAGYGYTFGSGTRLTVV.

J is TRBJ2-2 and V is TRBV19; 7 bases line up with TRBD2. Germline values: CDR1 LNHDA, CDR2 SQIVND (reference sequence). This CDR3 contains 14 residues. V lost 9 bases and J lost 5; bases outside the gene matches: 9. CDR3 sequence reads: CASSGAMGTGELFF. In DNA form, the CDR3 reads TGTGCCAGCAGCGGGGCAATGGGGACCGGGGAGCTGTTTTTT.

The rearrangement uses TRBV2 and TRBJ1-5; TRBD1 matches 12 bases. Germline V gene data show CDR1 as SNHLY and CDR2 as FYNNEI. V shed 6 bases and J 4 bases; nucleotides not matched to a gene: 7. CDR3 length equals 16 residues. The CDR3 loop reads CASSTGTGGRNQPQHF. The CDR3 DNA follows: TGTGCCAGCAGCACCGGGACAGGGGGCAGGAATCAGCCCCAGCATTTT.

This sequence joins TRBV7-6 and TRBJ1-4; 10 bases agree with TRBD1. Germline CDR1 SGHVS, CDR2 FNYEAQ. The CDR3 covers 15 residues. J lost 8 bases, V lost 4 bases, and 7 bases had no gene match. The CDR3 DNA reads TGTGCCAGCAGCTCGGGACAGGGGTACCAAGAAAAACTGTTTTTT. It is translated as CASSSGQGYQEKLFF.

The CDR3 protein is CASSRLTGARPSYF. The CDR3 DNA is TGTGCCAGCAGCAGACTAACAGGGGCCCGGCCGAGCTACTTC. J is TRBJ2-5 and V is TRBV6-2 or TRBV6-3; TRBD1 aligns across 7 bases. Germline V gene data show CDR1 as MNHEY and CDR2 as SVGEGT. Trimming cost V 6 bases and J 14 bases; bases outside gene matches: 18. The CDR3 length is 14 residues.

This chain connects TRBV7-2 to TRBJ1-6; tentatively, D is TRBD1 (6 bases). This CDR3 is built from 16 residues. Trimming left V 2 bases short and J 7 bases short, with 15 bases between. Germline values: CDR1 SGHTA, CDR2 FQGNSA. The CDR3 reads CASSLQGMLENSPLHF. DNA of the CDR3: TGTGCCAGCAGCTTACAGGGGATGTTAGAGAATTCACCCCTCCACTTT. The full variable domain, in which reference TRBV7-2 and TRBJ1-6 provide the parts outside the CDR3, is GAGVSQSPSNKVTEKGKDVELRCDPISGHTALYWYRQSLGQGLEFLIYFQGNSAPDKSGLPSDRFSAERTGGSVSTLTIQRTQQEDSAVYLCASSLQGMLENSPLHFGNGTRLTVT.

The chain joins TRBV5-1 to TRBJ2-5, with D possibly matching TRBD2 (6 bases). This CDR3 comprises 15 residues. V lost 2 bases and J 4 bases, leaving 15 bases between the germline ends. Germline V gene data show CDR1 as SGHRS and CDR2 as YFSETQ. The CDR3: CASSFLPGERETQYF. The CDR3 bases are TGCGCCAGCAGCTTCCTCCCGGGGGAGCGAGAGACCCAGTACTTC. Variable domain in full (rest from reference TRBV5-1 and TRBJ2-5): KAGVTQTPRYLIKTRGQQVTLSCSPISGHRSVSWYQQTPGQGLQFLFEYFSETQRNKGNFPGRFSGRQFSNSRSEMNVSTLELGDSALYLCASSFLPGERETQYFGPGTRLLVL.

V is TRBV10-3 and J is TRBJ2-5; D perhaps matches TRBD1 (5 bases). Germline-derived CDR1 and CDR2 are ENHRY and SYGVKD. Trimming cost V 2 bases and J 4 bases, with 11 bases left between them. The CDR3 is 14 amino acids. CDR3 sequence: CAISEGAGRETQYF. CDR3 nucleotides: TGTGCCATCAGTGAGGGGGCAGGCAGAGAGACCCAGTACTTC.

CDR3 region: CASSPSGGNTEAFF. CDR3 DNA sequence: TGTGCCAGCAGTCCCTCGGGAGGGAACACTGAAGCTTTCTTT. The chain combines TRBV6-4 with TRBJ1-1, with D hard to call. The CDR3 runs 14 residues. Germline loops: CDR1 MRHNA, CDR2 SNTAGT. Trimming stripped 5 bases from V and 1 base from J, with 11 bases between.

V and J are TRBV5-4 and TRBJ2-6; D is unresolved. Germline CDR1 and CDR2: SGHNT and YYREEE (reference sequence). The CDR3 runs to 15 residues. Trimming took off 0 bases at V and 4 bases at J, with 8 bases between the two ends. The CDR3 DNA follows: TGTGCCAGCAGCTTGGAAGTACTGGGGGCCAACGTCCTGACTTTC. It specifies CASSLEVLGANVLTF.

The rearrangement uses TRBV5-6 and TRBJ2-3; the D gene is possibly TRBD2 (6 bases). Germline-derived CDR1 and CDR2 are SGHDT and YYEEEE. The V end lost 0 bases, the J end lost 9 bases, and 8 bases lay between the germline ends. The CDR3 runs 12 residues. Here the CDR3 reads CASSLVRETQYF. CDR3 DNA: TGTGCCAGCAGCTTGGTACGGGAGACGCAGTATTTT.

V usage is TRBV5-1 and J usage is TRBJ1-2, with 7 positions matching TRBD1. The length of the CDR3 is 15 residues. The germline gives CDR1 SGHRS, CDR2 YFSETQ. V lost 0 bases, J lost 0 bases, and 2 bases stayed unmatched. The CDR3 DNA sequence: TGCGCCAGCAGCTTGGGACAGGGTTCTAACTATGGCTACACCTTC. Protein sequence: CASSLGQGSNYGYTF.

The CDR3 is CASSYRNEQYF. CDR3 DNA: TGCGCCAGCAGCTACAGGAACGAGCAGTACTTC. The chain employs TRBV5-1 and TRBJ2-7; D is possibly TRBD1 (5 bases). Germline CDR1 is SGHRS and CDR2 is YFSETQ. Trimming pared 3 bases from V and 5 bases from J, leaving 6 bases between. The CDR3 contains 11 residues.

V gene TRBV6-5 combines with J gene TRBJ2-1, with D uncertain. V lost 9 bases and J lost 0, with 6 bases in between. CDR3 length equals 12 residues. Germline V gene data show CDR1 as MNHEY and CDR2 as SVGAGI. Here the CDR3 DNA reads TGTGCCAGTTGTAACTCCTACAATGAGCAGTTCTTC. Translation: CASCNSYNEQFF.

The CDR3 nucleotides are TGTGCCAGCAGCTCACGACAGGGGTCCTACGAGCAGTACTTC. Its translation: CASSSRQGSYEQYF. J is TRBJ2-7 and V is TRBV5-6; 8 bases agree with TRBD1. The trim removed 3 bases at V and 1 base at J, leaving 3 bases unmatched. Per germline, CDR1 SGHDT and CDR2 YYEEEE. The CDR3 spans 14 residues.

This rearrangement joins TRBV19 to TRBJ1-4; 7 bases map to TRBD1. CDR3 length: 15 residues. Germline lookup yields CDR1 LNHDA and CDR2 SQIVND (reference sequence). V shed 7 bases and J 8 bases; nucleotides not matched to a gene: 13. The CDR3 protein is CASIPGQVRGEKLFF. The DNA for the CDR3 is TGTGCCAGTATTCCTGGACAGGTGAGGGGAGAAAAACTGTTTTTT.

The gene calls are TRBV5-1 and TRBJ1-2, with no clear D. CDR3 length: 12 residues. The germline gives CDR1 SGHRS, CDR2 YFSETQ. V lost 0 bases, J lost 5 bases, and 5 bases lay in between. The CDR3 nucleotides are TGCGCCAGCAGCTTGGGGGCATATGGCTACACCTTC. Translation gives CASSLGAYGYTF.

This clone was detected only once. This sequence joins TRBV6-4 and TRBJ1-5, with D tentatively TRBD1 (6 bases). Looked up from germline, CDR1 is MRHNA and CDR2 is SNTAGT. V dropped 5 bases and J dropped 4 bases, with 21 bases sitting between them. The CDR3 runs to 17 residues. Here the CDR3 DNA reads TGTGCCAGCAGTCCGCCCGGCGGGCCGAGGGGGAATCAGCCCCAGCATTTT. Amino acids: CASSPPGGPRGNQPQHF.

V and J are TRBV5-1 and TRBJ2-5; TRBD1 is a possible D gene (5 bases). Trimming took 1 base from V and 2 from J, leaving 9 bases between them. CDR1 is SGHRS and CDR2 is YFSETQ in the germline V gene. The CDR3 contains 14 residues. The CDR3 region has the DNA TGCGCCAGCAGCTTGACGGCAGGGCAAGAGACCCAGTACTTC. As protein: CASSLTAGQETQYF.

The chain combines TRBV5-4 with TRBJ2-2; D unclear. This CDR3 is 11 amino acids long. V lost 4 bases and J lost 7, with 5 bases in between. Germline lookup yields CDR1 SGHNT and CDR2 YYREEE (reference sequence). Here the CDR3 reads CASSAGGELFF. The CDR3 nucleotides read TGTGCCAGCAGCGCCGGCGGGGAGCTGTTTTTT. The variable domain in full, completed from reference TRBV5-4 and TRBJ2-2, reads ETGVTQSPTHLIKTRGQQVTLRCSSQSGHNTVSWYQQALGQGPQFIFQYYREEENGRGNFPPRFSGLQFPNYSSELNVNALELDDSALYLCASSAGGELFFGEGSRLTVL.

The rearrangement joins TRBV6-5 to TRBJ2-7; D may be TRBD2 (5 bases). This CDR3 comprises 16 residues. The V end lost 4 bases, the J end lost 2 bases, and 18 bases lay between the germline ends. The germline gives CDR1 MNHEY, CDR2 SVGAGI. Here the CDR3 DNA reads TGTGCCAGCAGTTCCTCTCGGGCCGGGGAAACCTACGAGCAGTACTTC. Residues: CASSSSRAGETYEQYF.

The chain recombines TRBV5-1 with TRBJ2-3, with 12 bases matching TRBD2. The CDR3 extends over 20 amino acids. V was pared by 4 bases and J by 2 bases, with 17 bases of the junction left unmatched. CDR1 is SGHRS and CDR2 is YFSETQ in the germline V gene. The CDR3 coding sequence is TGCGCCAGCAGCCCCGGGCTAGCGGGGGGGCCTGGTCTTATCACAGATACGCAGTATTTT. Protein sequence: CASSPGLAGGPGLITDTQYF.